These 10 T cell receptor beta chains originate from one sample sequenced in a study of spatial heterogeneity in lung cancer. These TCRs' antigens remain unknown. Findings and limits, study-wide: In tumors, expanded intratumoral alpha and beta TCR counts tracked mutation counts.

TCRdb re-called the 5' RACE reads with MiXCR, one entry per CDR3 protein. The sample includes over 5,500 distinct CDR3 sequences, 14% of them seen just once. The time point here: sample taken at primary tumor resection. The sample consisted of lung tumor tissue, taken at surgery. Every receptor here comes from a male donor with early-stage non-small cell lung cancer.

This clonotype ranks as medium-sized (0.01 to 0.1%). This beta chain turned up in a library designed for alpha chains; as an off-target read, its abundance says little. The CDR3 coding sequence is TGTGCCAGCACCGGGGGGAATAGCAATCAGCCCCAGCATTTT. Its protein is CASTGGNSNQPQHF. The chain carries TRBV6-1 and TRBJ1-5, with TRBD1 as a possible D gene (5 bases). The ends were cut back, 7 bases at V and 0 bases at J, with 10 bases in the middle. The CDR3 is made up of 14 amino acids. Germline CDR1 and CDR2: MNHNS and SASEGT.

This clonotype is medium-sized (0.01 to 0.1%) within its sample. Little can be read into the size of this beta chain, an off-target read in a library designed for alpha chains. V and J are TRBV7-3 and TRBJ2-7; D remains unclear. CDR1 and CDR2 (germline): SGHTA, FQGTGA. V lost 7 bases to trimming and J lost 5 bases, with 15 bases between them. The CDR3 is 13 residues long. CDR3 DNA sequence: TGTGCCAGCACCCCGCGCGCGCAGGACGAGCAGTACTTC. It codes for CASTPRAQDEQYF.

A note on this clonotype: Since it is a stray read in a library aimed at alpha chains, this beta chain has a size that is not meaningful. The V gene is TRBV19, the J gene TRBJ1-1; D not resolved. CDR1 and CDR2 from the germline V gene are LNHDA and SQIVND (reference sequence). Trimming stripped 5 bases from V and 7 bases from J, with 14 bases between. The CDR3 spans 13 residues. CDR3 coding DNA: TGTGCCAGTAGTCAATCCGGCCGGCTTGAAGCTTTCTTT. It translates to CASSQSGRLEAFF.

By sample fraction, this clonotype is medium-sized. In a library made to pick up alpha chains, this beta chain is a stray read with a size that means little. V usage is TRBV7-2 and J usage is TRBJ2-5; the D is unclear. Germline assignment: CDR1 SGHTA and CDR2 FQGNSA. V gave up 0 bases and J gave up 5 bases, with 7 bases separating them. CDR3 size: 13 residues. The CDR3 nucleotides are TGTGCCAGCAGCTTAGCAGTTCGGGAGACCCAGTACTTC. Its translation is CASSLAVRETQYF.

Comment on this clonotype: The library was prepared for alpha chains; this beta chain is a stray read, so its frequency means little. This chain uses TRBV29-1 with TRBJ2-5; D may be TRBD1 (5 bases). The germline V gene has CDR1 SQVTM and CDR2 ANQGSEA. V dropped 4 bases and J dropped 2 bases, with 8 bases sitting between them. This CDR3 region has 12 residues. CDR3 in DNA: TGCAGCGTTGTTCCAGGGCAAGAGACCCAGTACTTC. Translating gives CSVVPGQETQYF.

Judged by abundance, this clonotype is medium-sized (0.01 to 0.1%). This beta chain turned up in a library designed for alpha chains; as an off-target read, its abundance says little. The genes are TRBV27 and TRBJ2-7, with a tentative D call TRBD1 (5 bases). The CDR3 is made up of 15 amino acids. With 3 bases removed from V and 2 bases from J, the gap between germline ends came to 14 bases. Germline CDR1 MNHEY, CDR2 SMNVEV (reference sequence). This CDR3 is CASSFYGARAYEQYF. CDR3 DNA: TGTGCCAGCAGTTTTTATGGGGCGAGAGCCTACGAGCAGTACTTC.

As regards this clonotype: Because the library targeted alpha chains, this beta chain is an off-target read whose size means little. V is TRBV24-1 and J is TRBJ1-1, with D uncertain. The CDR3 length is 12 residues. Trimming removed 2 bases at V and 12 bases at J, with 12 bases between. Germline assignment: CDR1 KGHDR and CDR2 SFDVKD. CDR3 protein: CATSDWAGRTFF. The DNA for the CDR3 is TGTGCCACCAGTGATTGGGCGGGCAGAACTTTCTTT.

On this clonotype itself: With the library built for alpha chains, this beta chain is off target and its frequency is not meaningful. This chain joins TRBV20-1 and TRBJ1-5; D is unresolved. V shed 0 bases and J shed 2 bases, with 14 bases lying between them. Germline CDR1 DFQATT, CDR2 SNEGSKA (reference sequence). This CDR3 has 16 amino acids. DNA for the CDR3: TGCAGTGCTAGAGATCCCCGCAGTGATGGCAATCAGCCCCAGCATTTT. It codes for CSARDPRSDGNQPQHF.

Ten or more counts support this clonotype. This beta chain is a stray sequence in a library constructed for alpha chains; its clone size is not meaningful. This rearrangement joins TRBV7-9 to TRBJ2-7, with 14 bases aligning to TRBD2. V lost 3 bases and J lost 7; bases outside the gene matches: 8. Germline CDR1 reads SEHNR; CDR2 reads FQNEAQ (reference sequence). This CDR3 is built from 16 residues. The DNA for the CDR3 is TGTGCCAGCAGCTTGGGACTAGCGGGAGATTTGGGAGAGCAGTACTTC. It translates to CASSLGLAGDLGEQYF.

This clonotype is labeled medium-sized. With the library built for alpha chains, this beta chain is off target and its frequency is not meaningful. The gene calls are TRBV5-1 and TRBJ2-1; TRBD1 matches 10 bases. CDR3 length: 14 residues. The germline V gene has CDR1 SGHRS and CDR2 YFSETQ. Trimming at V came to 10 bases and at J to 10 bases, leaving 14 bases not matched to a gene. The CDR3 loop reads CAYPGTGERNEQFF. For the CDR3, the DNA is TGCGCCTACCCGGGGACAGGGGAACGTAACGAGCAGTTCTTC.